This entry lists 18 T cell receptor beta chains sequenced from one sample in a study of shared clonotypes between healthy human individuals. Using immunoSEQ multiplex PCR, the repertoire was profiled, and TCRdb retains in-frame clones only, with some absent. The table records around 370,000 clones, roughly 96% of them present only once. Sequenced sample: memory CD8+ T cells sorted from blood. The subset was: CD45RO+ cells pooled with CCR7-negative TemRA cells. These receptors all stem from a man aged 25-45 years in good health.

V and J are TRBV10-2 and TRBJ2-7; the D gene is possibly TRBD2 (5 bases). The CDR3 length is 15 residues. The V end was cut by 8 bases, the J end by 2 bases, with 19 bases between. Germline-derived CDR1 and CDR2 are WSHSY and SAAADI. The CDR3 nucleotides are TGCGCCAGCCGCTTGTTACGGGAATCGACCTACGAGCAGTACTTC. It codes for CASRLLRESTYEQYF.

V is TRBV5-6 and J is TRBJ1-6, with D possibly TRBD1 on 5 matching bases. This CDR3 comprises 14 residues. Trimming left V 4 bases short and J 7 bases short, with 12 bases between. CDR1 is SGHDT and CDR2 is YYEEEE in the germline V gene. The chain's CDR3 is CASSLRGVNSPLHF. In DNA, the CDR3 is TGTGCCAGCAGCCTGCGAGGGGTAAATTCACCCCTCCACTTT. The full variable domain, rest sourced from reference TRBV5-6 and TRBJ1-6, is DAGVTQSPTHLIKTRGQQVTLRCSPKSGHDTVSWYQQALGQGPQFIFQYYEEEERQRGNFPDRFSGHQFPNYSSELNVNALLLGDSALYLCASSLRGVNSPLHFGNGTRLTVT.

CDR3 bases: TGTGCCAGCAGCGTAGGCACTAGCGCCTACTACGAGCAGTACTTC. The encoded protein is CASSVGTSAYYEQYF. The rearrangement joins TRBV9 to TRBJ2-7; 7 bases fit TRBD2. V was pared by 0 bases and J by 3 bases, with 6 bases of the junction left unmatched. This CDR3 contains 15 residues. The germline CDR1 and CDR2 sequences are SGDLS and YYNGEE. Full variable domain (outside the CDR3, taken from reference TRBV9 and TRBJ2-7): DSGVTQTPKHLITATGQRVTLRCSPRSGDLSVYWYQQSLDQGLQFLIQYYNGEERAKGNILERFSAQQFPDLHSELNLSSLELGDSALYFCASSVGTSAYYEQYFGPGTRLTVT.

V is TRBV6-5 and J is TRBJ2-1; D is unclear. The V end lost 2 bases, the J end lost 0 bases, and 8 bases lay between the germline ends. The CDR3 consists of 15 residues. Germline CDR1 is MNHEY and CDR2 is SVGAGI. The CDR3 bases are TGTGCCAGCAGTTACGGCGGTATCTCCTACAATGAGCAGTTCTTC. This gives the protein CASSYGGISYNEQFF.

CDR3 in amino acids: CASSLSGTASYEQYF. CDR3 in DNA: TGTGCCAGCAGTTTATCAGGGACGGCCTCCTACGAGCAGTACTTC. The chain carries TRBV28 and TRBJ2-7; D may correspond to TRBD1 or TRBD2 (5 bases each). This CDR3 has 15 residues. Germline-derived CDR1 and CDR2 are MDHEN and SYDVKM. The V end was cut by 1 base, the J end by 0 bases, with 10 bases between.

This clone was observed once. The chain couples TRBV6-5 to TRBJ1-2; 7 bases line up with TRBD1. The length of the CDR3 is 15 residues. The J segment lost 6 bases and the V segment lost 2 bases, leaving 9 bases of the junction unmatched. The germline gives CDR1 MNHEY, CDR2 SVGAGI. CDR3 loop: CASSYRTMTGNGYTF. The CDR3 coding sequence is TGTGCCAGCAGTTACAGAACAATGACAGGGAATGGCTACACCTTC.

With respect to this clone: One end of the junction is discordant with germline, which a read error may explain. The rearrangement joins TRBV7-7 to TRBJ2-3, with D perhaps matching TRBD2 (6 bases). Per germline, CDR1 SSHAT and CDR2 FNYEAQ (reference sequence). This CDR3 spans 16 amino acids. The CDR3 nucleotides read TGTGCTAGCAGTCCCGGGATTAGCGGAAGCACAGATACGCAGTATTTT. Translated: CASSPGISGSTDTQYF.

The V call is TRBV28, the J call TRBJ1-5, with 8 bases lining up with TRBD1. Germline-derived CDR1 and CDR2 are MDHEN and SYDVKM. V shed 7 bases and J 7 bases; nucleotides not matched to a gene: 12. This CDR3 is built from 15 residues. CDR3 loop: CASNRGQGGRQPQHF. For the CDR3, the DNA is TGTGCCAGCAACCGAGGACAGGGCGGACGGCAGCCCCAGCATTTT.

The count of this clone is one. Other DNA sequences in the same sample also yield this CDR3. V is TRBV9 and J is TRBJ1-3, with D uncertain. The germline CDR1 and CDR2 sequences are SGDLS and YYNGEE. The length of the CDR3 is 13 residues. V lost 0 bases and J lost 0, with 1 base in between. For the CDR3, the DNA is TGTGCCAGCAGCGTAGGCTCTGGAAACACCATATATTTT. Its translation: CASSVGSGNTIYF. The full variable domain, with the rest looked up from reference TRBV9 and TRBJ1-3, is DSGVTQTPKHLITATGQRVTLRCSPRSGDLSVYWYQQSLDQGLQFLIQYYNGEERAKGNILERFSAQQFPDLHSELNLSSLELGDSALYFCASSVGSGNTIYFGEGSWLTVV.

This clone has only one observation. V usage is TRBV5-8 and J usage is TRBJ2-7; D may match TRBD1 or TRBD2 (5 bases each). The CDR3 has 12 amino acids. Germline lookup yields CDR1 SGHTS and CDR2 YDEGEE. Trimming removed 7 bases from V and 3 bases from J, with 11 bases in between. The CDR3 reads CASLGTDYEQYF. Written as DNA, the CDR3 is TGTGCCAGCTTAGGGACGGACTACGAGCAGTACTTC.

CDR3 loop: CASSAKETQYF. The CDR3 DNA reads TGCGCCAGCAGCGCAAAAGAGACCCAGTACTTC. The chain is built from TRBV5-1 and TRBJ2-5, with D uncertain. The CDR3 loop spans 11 amino acids. V dropped 4 bases and J dropped 3 bases, with 4 bases sitting between them. CDR1 is SGHRS, CDR2 YFSETQ, per germline.

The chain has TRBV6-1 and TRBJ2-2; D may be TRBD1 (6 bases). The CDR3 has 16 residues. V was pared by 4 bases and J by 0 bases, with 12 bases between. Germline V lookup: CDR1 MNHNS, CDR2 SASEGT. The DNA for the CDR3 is TGTGCCAGCAGTGCCAGGGGCTTAACGAACACCGGGGAGCTGTTTTTT. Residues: CASSARGLTNTGELFF.

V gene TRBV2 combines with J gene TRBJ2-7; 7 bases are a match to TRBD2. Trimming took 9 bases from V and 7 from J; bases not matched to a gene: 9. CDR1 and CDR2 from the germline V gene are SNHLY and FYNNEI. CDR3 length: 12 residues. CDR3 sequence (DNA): TGTGCCAGTGGGGGGGAGGGTTTGGAGCAGTACTTC. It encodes CASGGEGLEQYF.

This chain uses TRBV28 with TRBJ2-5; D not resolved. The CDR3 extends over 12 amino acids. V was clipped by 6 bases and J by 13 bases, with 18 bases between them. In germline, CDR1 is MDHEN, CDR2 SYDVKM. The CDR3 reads CASSWVGSAPYF. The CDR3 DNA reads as TGTGCCAGCAGCTGGGTGGGCTCAGCTCCGTACTTC.

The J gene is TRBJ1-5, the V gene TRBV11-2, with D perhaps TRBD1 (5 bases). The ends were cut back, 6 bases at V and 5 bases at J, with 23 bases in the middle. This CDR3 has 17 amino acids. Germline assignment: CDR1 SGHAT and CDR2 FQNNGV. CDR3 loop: CASSQKRAFGGDQPQHF. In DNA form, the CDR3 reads TGTGCCAGCAGTCAAAAAAGGGCCTTCGGAGGGGATCAGCCCCAGCATTTT.

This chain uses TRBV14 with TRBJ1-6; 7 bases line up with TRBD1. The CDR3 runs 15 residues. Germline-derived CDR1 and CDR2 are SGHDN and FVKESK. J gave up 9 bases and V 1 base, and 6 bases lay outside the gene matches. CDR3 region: CASSQVTGISSPLHF. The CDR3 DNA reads TGTGCCAGCAGCCAAGTGACAGGGATCAGTTCACCCCTCCACTTT.

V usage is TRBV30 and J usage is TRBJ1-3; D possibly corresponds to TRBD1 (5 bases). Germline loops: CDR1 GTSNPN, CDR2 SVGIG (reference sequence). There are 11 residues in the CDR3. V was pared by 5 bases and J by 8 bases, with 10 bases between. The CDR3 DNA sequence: TGTGCCTGGGACAGTTTTCACACCATATATTTT. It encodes CAWDSFHTIYF.

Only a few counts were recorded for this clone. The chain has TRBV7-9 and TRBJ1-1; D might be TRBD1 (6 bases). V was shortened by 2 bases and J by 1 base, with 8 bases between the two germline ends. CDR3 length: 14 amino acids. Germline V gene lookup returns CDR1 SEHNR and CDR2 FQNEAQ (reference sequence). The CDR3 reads CASSLKGQNTEAFF. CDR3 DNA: TGTGCCAGCAGCTTAAAGGGACAGAACACTGAAGCTTTCTTT. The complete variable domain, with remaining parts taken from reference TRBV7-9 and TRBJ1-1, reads DTGVSQNPRHKITKRGQNVTFRCDPISEHNRLYWYRQTLGQGPEFLTYFQNEAQLEKSRLLSDRFSAERPKGSFSTLEIQRTEQGDSAMYLCASSLKGQNTEAFFGQGTRLTVV.